What follows are 16 T cell receptor beta chains derived from one specimen sequenced in a study of blood T cells in healthy people across ages. For the second PCR, which ran for about 7 to 11 cycles, a sample-barcoded 5' primer and a J-beta primer mix were used. TCRdb reanalysed the 5' RACE reads using MiXCR and keeps one entry per CDR3 protein. This table has about 1.1 million distinct CDR3 sequences, 35% to 40% appearing once. The sample taken for sequencing was blood. The receptors here all came from a man younger than 35 in good health.

The CDR3 nucleotides read TGTGCCAGCAGCCCGGGGGGCCGTGAAGCTTTCTTT. As protein: CASSPGGREAFF. The V call is TRBV7-9, the J call TRBJ1-1, with D possibly being TRBD1 (6 bases). This CDR3 contains 12 residues. Trimming took 5 bases from V and 7 from J, leaving 11 bases between them. Germline V gene data show CDR1 as SEHNR and CDR2 as FQNEAQ (reference sequence).

The genes are TRBV4-3 and TRBJ2-7; possible D gene TRBD1, 6 bases. Trimming stripped 1 base from V and 2 bases from J, with 27 bases between. The CDR3 is made up of 20 amino acids. In germline, CDR1 is LGHNA, CDR2 YSLEER. CDR3 DNA: TGCGCCAGCAGCCAAGTTCCCGCCATGGTAGGCAGGGGTAAGGCCTACGAGCAGTACTTC. Amino acids: CASSQVPAMVGRGKAYEQYF.

This clonotype came up a few times. The rearrangement links TRBV27 to TRBJ1-2, with 9 nucleotides matching TRBD1. V shed 6 bases, J shed 7 bases, and the junction held 6 bases outside the gene matches. The CDR3 covers 13 residues. In germline, CDR1 is MNHEY, CDR2 SMNVEV (reference sequence). The CDR3 sequence is CASSPDRGSGYTF. The CDR3 DNA reads as TGTGCCAGCAGCCCGGACAGGGGTAGTGGCTACACCTTC.

The chain carries TRBV5-5 and TRBJ1-6, with 10 bases that match TRBD1. Germline loops: CDR1 SGHKS, CDR2 YYEKEE (reference sequence). V lost 3 bases and J lost 7; bases outside the gene matches: 7. There are 16 residues in the CDR3. The CDR3 sequence: CASSSRPGQGNSPLHF. In DNA form, the CDR3 reads TGTGCCAGCAGCTCGAGACCGGGACAGGGGAATTCACCCCTCCACTTT.

This clonotype was recorded a few times. The V and J genes are TRBV5-1 and TRBJ2-3; D remains unclear. The CDR3 length is 15 residues. CDR1 SGHRS and CDR2 YFSETQ come from the germline V gene. The ends were cut back, 4 bases at V and 4 bases at J, with 16 bases in the middle. The CDR3 sequence: CASSPRADGADTQYF. CDR3 in DNA: TGCGCCAGCAGCCCTAGGGCGGATGGGGCAGATACGCAGTATTTT. Combining the CDR3 with reference TRBV5-1 and TRBJ2-3 gives the whole variable domain KAGVTQTPRYLIKTRGQQVTLSCSPISGHRSVSWYQQTPGQGLQFLFEYFSETQRNKGNFPGRFSGRQFSNSRSEMNVSTLELGDSALYLCASSPRADGADTQYFGPGTRLTVL.

This clonotype was observed once. The J gene is TRBJ1-2, the V gene TRBV6-5, with TRBD1 as a possible D gene (6 bases). The CDR3 contains 19 residues. V lost 0 bases and J lost 6, with 26 bases in between. CDR1 MNHEY and CDR2 SVGAGI come from the germline V gene. Here the CDR3 DNA reads TGTGCCAGCAGTTACTCAGGGGCGGCGGACAGTTTGGTGTTGGATGGCTACACCTTC. Encoded protein: CASSYSGAADSLVLDGYTF.

Regarding this clonotype: A much larger clone lies a single base off, so this may be a read error. The chain couples TRBV7-2 to TRBJ1-2; no firm D call. This CDR3 is built from 11 residues. Per the germline V gene, CDR1 is SGHTA and CDR2 is FQGNSA. The CDR3 is CASSSIYGHTF. The CDR3 DNA is TGTGCCAGCAGCAGTATCTATGGCCACACCTTC.

The rearrangement joins TRBV6-5 to TRBJ2-3; tentatively, D is TRBD1 or TRBD2 (5 bases each). This CDR3 has 15 amino acids. Trimming pared 6 bases from V and 2 bases from J, leaving 15 bases between. Per germline, CDR1 MNHEY and CDR2 SVGAGI. In DNA form, the CDR3 reads TGTGCCAGCAGGACGCCGGGACGCCTCACAGATACGCAGTATTTT. It encodes CASRTPGRLTDTQYF.

The V gene is TRBV7-4, the J gene TRBJ1-5; D is unclear. The CDR3 sequence is 15 residues long. V was shortened by 1 base and J by 7 bases, with 14 bases between the two germline ends. Germline V gene data show CDR1 as SGHVT and CDR2 as SQSDAQ. The CDR3 loop is CASSLGRGSCQPQHF. The CDR3 nucleotides read TGTGCCAGCAGCTTAGGGAGAGGCAGTTGCCAGCCCCAGCATTTT.

This chain joins TRBV10-3 and TRBJ2-1; TRBD1 agrees at 10 bases. The trim removed 2 bases at V and 12 bases at J, leaving 13 bases unmatched. The germline V gene encodes CDR1 ENHRY and CDR2 SYGVKD. This CDR3 comprises 16 residues. CDR3 coding DNA: TGTGCCATCAGTGAGGGTGGGGACAGGGGCCACGCGGGGCAGTTCTTC. Translated: CAISEGGDRGHAGQFF.

This clonotype showed up many times. CDR3 DNA sequence: TGTGCCAGCAGACGAGGGACAGGCACAGATACGCAGTATTTT. It is translated as CASRRGTGTDTQYF. This chain links TRBV14 with TRBJ2-3; 7 positions agree with TRBD1. This CDR3 has 14 residues. Per the germline V gene, CDR1 is SGHDN and CDR2 is FVKESK. V gave up 6 bases and J gave up 1 base; unmatched junction bases: 4.

This clonotype was seen a few times. The chain recombines TRBV6-2 or TRBV6-3 with TRBJ1-2, with 7 bases matching TRBD1. Germline CDR1 is MNHEY and CDR2 is SVGEGT. CDR3 length: 15 residues. V was pared by 2 bases and J by 3 bases, with 6 bases of the junction left unmatched. CDR3 sequence: CASSYRGQMDYGYTF. In DNA form, the CDR3 reads TGTGCCAGCAGTTACCGGGGACAGATGGACTATGGCTACACCTTC.

This clonotype has a handful of counts. J is TRBJ1-2 and V is TRBV20-1; D possibly corresponds to TRBD1 (5 bases). Germline CDR1 reads DFQATT; CDR2 reads SNEGSKA (reference sequence). The CDR3 has 11 amino acids. The V end was cut by 5 bases, the J end by 5 bases, with 9 bases between. The CDR3 DNA is TGCAGTGCTCCAAAGGGGTATGGCTACACCTTC. Translation: CSAPKGYGYTF.

In DNA, the CDR3 is TGTGCCAGCAGCCCCTTGGAGCAGTTTCACTATGGCTACACCTTC. It translates to CASSPLEQFHYGYTF. This sequence joins TRBV14 and TRBJ1-2; D remains ambiguous. Trimming pared 4 bases from V and 3 bases from J, leaving 15 bases between. The CDR3 is 15 residues long. Germline CDR1 SGHDN, CDR2 FVKESK.

This clonotype was recorded a few times. The genes are TRBV18 and TRBJ1-4, with TRBD1 matching over 10 bases. Germline V CDR1 and CDR2: KGHSH, LQKENI. There are 14 residues in the CDR3. V lost 4 bases and J lost 8; bases outside the gene matches: 4. The CDR3 sequence: CASSQGQGKEKLFF. The CDR3, as DNA: TGTGCCAGCTCACAGGGACAGGGGAAGGAAAAACTGTTTTTT.

As to this clonotype: A junction boundary mismatches the germline segment, possibly from a read error. The chain carries TRBV11-2 and TRBJ2-3; D is unclear. Germline V gene lookup returns CDR1 SGHAT and CDR2 FQNNGV. This CDR3 is 14 amino acids long. For the CDR3, the DNA is TGTACCAGCAGCTCTGACCGATTGGGGGATACGCAGTATTTT. This sequence encodes CTSSSDRLGDTQYF.